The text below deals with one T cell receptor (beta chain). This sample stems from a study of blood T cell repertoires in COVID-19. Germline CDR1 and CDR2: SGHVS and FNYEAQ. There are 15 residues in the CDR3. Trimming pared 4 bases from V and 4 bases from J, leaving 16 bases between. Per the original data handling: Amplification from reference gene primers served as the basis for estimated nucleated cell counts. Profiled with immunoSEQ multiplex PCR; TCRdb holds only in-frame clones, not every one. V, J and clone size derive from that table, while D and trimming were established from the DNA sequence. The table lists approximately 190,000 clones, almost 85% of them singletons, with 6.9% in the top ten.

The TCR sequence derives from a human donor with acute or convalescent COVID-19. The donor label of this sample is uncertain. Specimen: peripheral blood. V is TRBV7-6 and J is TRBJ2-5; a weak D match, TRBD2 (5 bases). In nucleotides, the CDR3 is TGTGCCAGCAGCTCATCTAGTGGGAGAGGAGAGACCCAGTACTTC. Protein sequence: CASSSSSGRGETQYF.